This T cell receptor (beta chain) derives from a study of blood T cell repertoires in COVID-19. Study background: Collection of acute and convalescent COVID-19 samples took place in the United States, Italy and Spain. T cells, B-cell-depleted T cells, or PBMCs provided the cDNA or gDNA that served as material.

Germline CDR1 and CDR2: MNHEY and SMNVEV (reference sequence). The CDR3 extends over 15 amino acids. V lost 5 bases and J 9 bases, leaving 17 bases between the germline ends. Measured with immunoSEQ multiplex PCR; TCRdb has only the in-frame clones, and not every one. The sample contains approximately 150,000 clones, around 90% of which appear only once. V and J are TRBV27 and TRBJ1-6; no definite D call. The TCR sequence derives from a woman in her forties or fifties with acute or convalescent COVID-19. The source material was peripheral blood. CDR3 in amino acids: CASSPGSHSASPLHF. CDR3 sequence (DNA): TGTGCCAGCAGTCCGGGTTCTCACTCTGCTTCACCCCTCCACTTT.